The 5 T cell receptor beta chains presented below share a single source sample, sequenced in a study of Graves' ophthalmopathy and Graves' hyperthyroidism. TCR beta CDR3 amplification used RNA transcripts. Second-round multiplex PCR came after a first-round RT-PCR that employed HTBI primers. TCRdb re-derived calls from the multiplex PCR reads in MiXCR, one entry per CDR3 protein. The data contain hundreds of thousands of distinct CDR3 sequences, about 24% of them seen just once; the ten biggest clones take up around 6.5%. Sequencing input: peripheral blood. The receptors here all came from a young woman with stable Graves' hyperthyroidism. Some clones in this sample may be carry-over from other donors' samples.

This clonotype appeared many times. The chain is built from TRBV6-4 and TRBJ2-7, with TRBD1 identical over 9 bases. With 5 bases clipped from V and 3 bases from J, the junction kept 17 bases outside the gene matches. Germline V gives CDR1 MRHNA, CDR2 SNTAGT. This CDR3 contains 18 residues. CDR3 sequence reads: CASSITGTGNGIFYEQYF. DNA of the CDR3: TGTGCCAGCAGTATAACCGGGACAGGGAACGGGATATTCTACGAGCAGTACTTC.

The table lists this clonotype with many counts. V usage is TRBV24-1 and J usage is TRBJ2-5, with unresolved D. The CDR3 sequence is 14 residues long. CDR1 KGHDR and CDR2 SFDVKD come from the germline V gene. V was trimmed by 4 bases and J by 5 bases, leaving 13 bases between them. This CDR3 reads CATSESGRSETQYF. The DNA for the CDR3 is TGTGCCACCAGTGAGTCCGGACGTTCGGAGACCCAGTACTTC.

This clonotype was observed at least ten times. The chain employs TRBV20-1 and TRBJ2-7; TRBD1 aligns across 9 bases. Trimming at V came to 5 bases and at J to 2 bases, leaving 7 bases not matched to a gene. Germline lookup yields CDR1 DFQATT and CDR2 SNEGSKA (reference sequence). CDR3 length: 14 amino acids. The CDR3 spells CSADHRQGAYEQYF. The CDR3 DNA follows: TGCAGTGCTGACCACCGACAGGGGGCCTACGAGCAGTACTTC.

Remarks on this clonotype: With a much larger clone just one base away, this may be a read error. The CDR3 loop is CASSPGAAGDPYEQYF. CDR3 nucleotide sequence: TGTGCCAGCAGCCCAGGCGCAGCGGGAGATCCCTACGAGCAGTACTTC. The chain links TRBV11-2 to TRBJ2-7, with 8 bases identical to TRBD2. J lost 2 bases, V lost 5 bases, and 11 bases had no gene match. CDR1 is SGHAT and CDR2 is FQNNGV in the germline V gene. CDR3 length: 16 residues.

The CDR3 is CASSQVQLNQPQHF. For the CDR3, the DNA is TGCGCCAGCAGCCAAGTACAGCTCAATCAGCCCCAGCATTTT. This chain links TRBV4-1 with TRBJ1-5; D not resolved. Trimming cost V 1 base and J 3 bases, with 7 bases left between them. The CDR3 is 14 residues long. Per germline, CDR1 MGHRA and CDR2 YSYEKL.